Listed here are 20 T cell receptor beta chains from one sample, sequenced in a study of human T cells and chemical hapten exposure (dated by TCRdb to about 2021). The receptor library was made with RACE. The reads were generated on a NextSeq 500. The public reads were quality trimmed at Q25 with fastp and then assembled into clones with MiXCR by TCRdb, keeping productive beta chains. Rows are combined by CDR3 protein, so each entry shows the most common genes and DNA. The sample table holds approximately 52,000 distinct CDR3 sequences, of which around a tenth were seen once. Approximately 10% of the sample is taken by the ten largest. The time point label here, explained by the study, means: pre-sensitization, week 0. The treatment or condition label, as the study defines it: therapeutic diphenylcyclopropenone sensitization with weekly scalp DPC. Total RNA was extracted from unfractionated whole blood collected in Tempus Blood RNA tubes.

Sample: whole blood, taken in connection with sensitization to the hapten diphenylcyclopropenone (DPC). The receptors stem from a woman between 25 and 40 years old with alopecia areata. Some clones in this sample may be carry-over from other donors' samples.

In its sample, this clonotype was seen a few times. This chain connects TRBV7-6 to TRBJ2-3, with 7 nucleotides matching TRBD1. V was pared by 3 bases and J by 4 bases, with 4 bases of the junction left unmatched. Looked up from germline, CDR1 is SGHVS and CDR2 is FNYEAQ. CDR3 length equals 14 residues. CDR3 nucleotides: TGTGCCAGCAGCTTGACAGGGAGTGCAGATACGCAGTATTTT. This gives the protein CASSLTGSADTQYF.

This clonotype was detected a few times. The CDR3 sequence is CASSTTPDNQPQHF. The CDR3 region has the DNA TGCGCCAGCAGCACCACCCCCGACAATCAGCCCCAGCATTTT. The chain has TRBV5-1 and TRBJ1-5; D remains ambiguous. V gave up 4 bases and J gave up 3 bases, with 11 bases separating them. Per germline, CDR1 SGHRS and CDR2 YFSETQ. CDR3 length: 14 amino acids.

This clonotype turned up a few times. The rearrangement joins TRBV5-6 to TRBJ2-1; 7 nucleotides line up with TRBD2. Looked up from germline, CDR1 is SGHDT and CDR2 is YYEEEE. Trimming removed 3 bases from V and 6 bases from J; junction bases left unmatched: 9. The CDR3 runs to 15 residues. The CDR3 is CASSSPGLETNEQFF. Written as DNA, the CDR3 is TGTGCCAGCAGCTCCCCTGGACTAGAGACCAATGAGCAGTTCTTC.

This clonotype was seen only a few times. The chain couples TRBV28 to TRBJ2-3; 9 bases agree with TRBD1. This CDR3 has 15 residues. V was pared by 6 bases and J by 6 bases, with 10 bases of the junction left unmatched. The germline gives CDR1 MDHEN, CDR2 SYDVKM. The CDR3 sequence: CASRAGQGCCDTQYF. In DNA form, the CDR3 reads TGTGCCAGCAGGGCGGGACAGGGTTGTTGTGATACGCAGTATTTT.

In this sample, this clonotype turned up a few times. The chain uses TRBV20-1 and TRBJ2-5; 9 bases are a match to TRBD1. V lost 5 bases and J lost 6; bases outside the gene matches: 7. The germline V gene has CDR1 DFQATT and CDR2 SNEGSKA (reference sequence). The CDR3 length is 13 residues. CDR3 sequence reads: CSAWGQGSKTQYF. The CDR3 DNA reads TGCAGTGCTTGGGGACAGGGCAGCAAGACCCAGTACTTC.

The chain uses TRBV7-8 and TRBJ1-5; 9 bases fit TRBD1. The CDR3 consists of 13 residues. Trimming took 9 bases from V and 2 from J; bases not matched to a gene: 2. CDR1 SGHVS and CDR2 FQNEAQ come from the germline V gene. CDR3 in DNA: TGTGCCAGTAGGACAGGGGGCAATCAGCCCCAGCATTTT. Amino acid sequence: CASRTGGNQPQHF. Drawing the rest from reference TRBV7-8 and TRBJ1-5, the complete variable domain is GAGVSQSPRYKVAKRGQDVALRCDPISGHVSLFWYQQALGQGPEFLTYFQNEAQLDKSGLPSDRFFAERPEGSVSTLKIQRTQQEDSAVYLCASRTGGNQPQHFGDGTRLSIL.

This rearrangement joins TRBV7-8 to TRBJ1-4, with D possibly being TRBD1 (6 bases). The CDR3 contains 15 residues. Germline V gives CDR1 SGHVS, CDR2 FQNEAQ. The V gene lost 4 bases and the J gene lost 4 bases, with 13 bases spanning the gap. This chain's CDR3 is CASSYRGQFNEKLFF. The CDR3 DNA is TGTGCCAGCAGCTATCGCGGACAGTTTAATGAAAAACTGTTTTTT.

V and J are TRBV2 and TRBJ1-1; D gene uncertain. CDR3 length: 13 residues. Per the germline V gene, CDR1 is SNHLY and CDR2 is FYNNEI. With 5 bases removed from V and 1 base from J, the gap between germline ends came to 8 bases. CDR3: CASSTERNTEAFF. CDR3 nucleotides: TGTGCCAGCAGTACAGAGAGGAACACTGAAGCTTTCTTT.

J is TRBJ2-7 and V is TRBV4-3; TRBD1 aligns across 9 bases. The CDR3 spans 17 residues. Germline trimming cut 0 bases from V and 2 bases from J; bases unmatched to any gene: 8. CDR1 and CDR2 (germline): LGHNA, YSLEER. The CDR3 loop is CASSQDAPGQGPYEQYF. Written as DNA, the CDR3 is TGCGCCAGCAGCCAAGACGCCCCGGGACAGGGCCCCTACGAGCAGTACTTC.

The rearrangement uses TRBV3-1 and TRBJ1-5; unclear D gene. Germline V lookup: CDR1 LGHDT, CDR2 YNNKEL (reference sequence). The V gene lost 3 bases and the J gene lost 4 bases, with 13 bases spanning the gap. The CDR3 extends over 15 amino acids. This CDR3 is CASSQAHGPNQPQHF. DNA of the CDR3: TGTGCCAGCAGCCAGGCTCACGGACCAAATCAGCCCCAGCATTTT.

V usage is TRBV29-1 and J usage is TRBJ2-5; D is perhaps TRBD1 or TRBD2 (5 bases each). V was clipped by 6 bases and J by 10 bases, with 18 bases between them. Germline V gene sequence: CDR1 SQVTM, CDR2 ANQGSEA. The CDR3 runs 12 residues. CDR3 loop: CSVMGEKRGQYF. The CDR3 DNA reads TGCAGCGTAATGGGAGAGAAGAGGGGCCAGTACTTC.

This clonotype was detected once. The V call is TRBV4-3, the J call TRBJ2-2, with TRBD2 matching over 8 bases. The CDR3 contains 17 residues. The germline V gene encodes CDR1 LGHNA and CDR2 YSLEER. V was pared by 2 bases and J by 0 bases, with 5 bases of the junction left unmatched. The CDR3 nucleotides read TGCGCCAGCAGCCAACCCCGGGGGGGCCCGAACACCGGGGAGCTGTTTTTT. Its translation: CASSQPRGGPNTGELFF.

The table lists this clonotype with many counts. The chain joins TRBV7-8 to TRBJ1-1; D not certain. CDR3 length equals 11 residues. Trimming cost V 5 bases and J 11 bases, with 12 bases left between them. CDR1 is SGHVS and CDR2 is FQNEAQ in the germline V gene. The CDR3 DNA reads TGTGCCAGCAGCCTTGAGCGGAGGGCTTTCTTT. It codes for CASSLERRAFF. Full variable domain (remainder filled in from reference TRBV7-8 and TRBJ1-1): GAGVSQSPRYKVAKRGQDVALRCDPISGHVSLFWYQQALGQGPEFLTYFQNEAQLDKSGLPSDRFFAERPEGSVSTLKIQRTQQEDSAVYLCASSLERRAFFGQGTRLTVV.

This clonotype occurred a few times. Here the CDR3 reads CASSYDGRSYNSPLHF. The CDR3 DNA reads TGTGCCAGCAGTTACGATGGCAGGAGCTATAATTCACCCCTCCACTTT. This rearrangement joins TRBV6-5 to TRBJ1-6; D remains unclear. This CDR3 region has 16 residues. The germline gives CDR1 MNHEY, CDR2 SVGAGI. With 2 bases removed from V and 3 bases from J, the gap between germline ends came to 11 bases.

The rearrangement uses TRBV12-3 or TRBV12-4 and TRBJ1-2; TRBD1 agrees at 9 bases. The CDR3 has 14 amino acids. The J segment lost 3 bases and the V segment lost 5 bases, leaving 4 bases of the junction unmatched. The CDR3 nucleotides are TGTGCCAGCAGTCCGACAGGGGGGGACTATGGCTACACCTTC. Encoded protein: CASSPTGGDYGYTF.

The V gene is TRBV6-5, the J gene TRBJ2-7; D tentatively fits TRBD1 or TRBD2 (6 bases each). The V gene's germline CDR1 is MNHEY and CDR2 SVGAGI. This CDR3 is built from 12 residues. V was pared by 5 bases and J by 5 bases, with 10 bases between. The CDR3 loop reads CASSRRGDEQYF. The CDR3 DNA reads TGTGCCAGCAGTCGGAGGGGGGACGAGCAGTACTTC.

V usage is TRBV5-6 and J usage is TRBJ1-5, with D maybe TRBD1 (5 bases). V lost 4 bases and J lost 6, with 14 bases in between. The CDR3 is 14 residues long. Germline CDR1 reads SGHDT; CDR2 reads YYEEEE. CDR3 region: CASSAGGGTQPQHF. The CDR3 region has the DNA TGTGCCAGCAGCGCTGGGGGAGGGACTCAGCCCCAGCATTTT.

This clonotype has ten or more counts. This chain links TRBV12-3 or TRBV12-4 with TRBJ2-1; possibly TRBD2 for D (6 bases). V dropped 2 bases and J dropped 0 bases, with 14 bases sitting between them. The CDR3 is 17 residues long. The CDR3 DNA follows: TGTGCCAGCAGTTTATTCCGCGGGGTCATCTCCTACAATGAGCAGTTCTTC. Translating it yields CASSLFRGVISYNEQFF.

The chain uses TRBV27 and TRBJ2-6; the D is unclear. Germline assignment: CDR1 MNHEY and CDR2 SMNVEV (reference sequence). The CDR3 sequence is 15 residues long. With 5 bases removed from V and 2 bases from J, the gap between germline ends came to 10 bases. The CDR3 loop is CASSRAVTGANVLTF. The CDR3 bases are TGTGCCAGCAGTCGGGCTGTGACTGGGGCCAACGTCCTGACTTTC.

This clonotype was counted between two and nine times. This chain connects TRBV27 to TRBJ2-5; D could derive from TRBD1 or TRBD2 (5 bases each). The V gene lost 5 bases and the J gene lost 4 bases, with 11 bases spanning the gap. The CDR3 consists of 13 residues. The germline gives CDR1 MNHEY, CDR2 SMNVEV (reference sequence). Here the CDR3 DNA reads TGTGCCAGCAGTAGCCGGGACCCAGAGACCCAGTACTTC. This gives the protein CASSSRDPETQYF.